Reported below is one T cell receptor beta chain. Its cognate antigen is unknown. This entry comes from a study of T cell responses to AZD1222 COVID-19 vaccine. Libraries were prepared by immunoSEQ multiplex PCR; TCRdb keeps only in-frame clonotypes and omits some of them. Of roughly 97,000 clones detected, approximately 91% appear once; the ten largest clones hold roughly 2.8%. General observations from the study: Receipt of two AZD1222 doses was followed by a rise in Spike-specific TCR breadth and depth. Donor demographics were predominantly white British with a female majority; clonal diversity may be underestimated. With dominance at 160-218 and 743-854, vaccine-associated CD4 TCRs spanned spike. Baseline seropositives among AZD1222 recipients totaled only six or seven.

Here the sequenced sample was peripheral blood, taken on day 0 of AZD1222 vaccination. The TCR sequence derives from an adult in good health.

CDR3 residues: CASRSPVVGGTEAFF. CDR3 nucleotides: TGTGCCAGCAGATCCCCGGTGGTGGGAGGCACTGAAGCTTTCTTT. This sequence joins TRBV28 and TRBJ1-1; D uncertain. Trimming removed 6 bases from V and 4 bases from J, with 18 bases in between. The V gene's germline CDR1 is MDHEN and CDR2 SYDVKM. The CDR3 covers 15 residues.